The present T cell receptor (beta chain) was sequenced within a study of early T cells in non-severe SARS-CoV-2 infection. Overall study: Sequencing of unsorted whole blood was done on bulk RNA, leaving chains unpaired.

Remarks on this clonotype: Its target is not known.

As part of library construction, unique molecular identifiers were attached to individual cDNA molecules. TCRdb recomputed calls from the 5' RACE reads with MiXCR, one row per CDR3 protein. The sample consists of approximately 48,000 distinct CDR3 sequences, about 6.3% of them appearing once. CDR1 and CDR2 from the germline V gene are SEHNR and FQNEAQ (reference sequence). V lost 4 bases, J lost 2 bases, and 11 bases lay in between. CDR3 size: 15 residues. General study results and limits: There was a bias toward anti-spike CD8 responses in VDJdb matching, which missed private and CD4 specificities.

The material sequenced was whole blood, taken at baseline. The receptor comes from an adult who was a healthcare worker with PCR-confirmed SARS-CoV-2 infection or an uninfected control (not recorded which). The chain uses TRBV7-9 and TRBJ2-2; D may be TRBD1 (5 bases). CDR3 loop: CASSSRDRNTGELFF. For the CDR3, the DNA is TGTGCCAGCAGCTCGAGAGACAGAAACACCGGGGAGCTGTTTTTT. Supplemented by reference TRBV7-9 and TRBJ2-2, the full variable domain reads DTGVSQNPRHKITKRGQNVTFRCDPISEHNRLYWYRQTLGQGPEFLTYFQNEAQLEKSRLLSDRFSAERPKGSFSTLEIQRTEQGDSAMYLCASSSRDRNTGELFFGEGSRLTVL.